These 28 T cell receptor beta chains came from one sample sequenced in a study of human T cells and chemical hapten exposure. Time point defined: pre-sensitization, week 0. Treatment reported: therapeutic diphenylcyclopropenone sensitization with weekly scalp DPC. TCRdb recomputed calls from the RACE reads with MiXCR, one row per CDR3 protein. The sample carries about 260,000 distinct CDR3 sequences, over 8% recorded once. The input for sequencing was whole blood, taken in connection with sensitization to the hapten diphenylcyclopropenone (DPC). The receptors originated from a middle-aged woman with alopecia areata. Some clones in this sample may be carry-over from other donors' samples.

The chain couples TRBV12-3 or TRBV12-4 to TRBJ1-2; 7 bases map to TRBD1. V gave up 6 bases and J gave up 5 bases; unmatched junction bases: 9. The CDR3 covers 14 residues. In DNA form, the CDR3 reads TGTGCCAGCAGCCCCGGGACAGATCATTATGGCTACACCTTC. It encodes CASSPGTDHYGYTF.

In this sample, this clonotype turned up a few times. The chain combines TRBV6-5 with TRBJ2-5; 9 nucleotides match TRBD1. Germline CDR1 MNHEY, CDR2 SVGAGI. The V segment lost 5 bases and the J segment 5 bases; nucleotides outside the gene matches: 3. The CDR3 has 13 residues. CDR3 sequence (DNA): TGTGCCAGCAGTCGGGACAGGGCGGAGACCCAGTACTTC. Encoded protein: CASSRDRAETQYF.

The chain carries TRBV10-3 and TRBJ1-5; D gene unclear. Germline V gene data show CDR1 as ENHRY and CDR2 as SYGVKD. V dropped 8 bases and J dropped 2 bases, with 13 bases sitting between them. The CDR3 totals 14 residues. The CDR3 loop reads CAIARSDGNQPQHF. CDR3 coding DNA: TGTGCCATCGCCAGATCCGACGGCAATCAGCCCCAGCATTTT.

The rearrangement links TRBV12-3 or TRBV12-4 to TRBJ1-4; D gene uncertain. This CDR3 has 14 residues. V was cut by 5 bases and J by 0 bases, with 7 bases left in between. The CDR3 loop is CASSQLATNEKLFF. In DNA form, the CDR3 reads TGTGCCAGCAGTCAGCTTGCAACTAATGAAAAACTGTTTTTT.

This clonotype occurred a few times. The gene calls are TRBV20-1 and TRBJ2-7; D ambiguous. The CDR3 totals 12 residues. Germline V gene data show CDR1 as DFQATT and CDR2 as SNEGSKA (reference sequence). The V and J ends lost 8 bases and 2 bases respectively, with 13 bases between them. The CDR3 region is CSLSPSTYEQYF. CDR3 DNA: TGCAGTTTGAGTCCGTCTACCTACGAGCAGTACTTC.

This chain uses TRBV4-1 with TRBJ2-2; TRBD2 matches 7 bases. The V gene's germline CDR1 is MGHRA and CDR2 YSYEKL. Trimming at V came to 0 bases and at J to 4 bases, leaving 11 bases not matched to a gene. There are 18 residues in the CDR3. The CDR3 protein is CASSQDLGGSDSTGELFF. CDR3 bases: TGCGCCAGCAGCCAAGATCTGGGAGGGAGCGATAGCACCGGGGAGCTGTTTTTT.

This chain links TRBV29-1 with TRBJ2-7, with 7 bases matching TRBD2. V lost 4 bases, J lost 2 bases, and 2 bases stayed unmatched. Looked up from germline, CDR1 is SQVTM and CDR2 is ANQGSEA. The CDR3 runs to 12 residues. This CDR3 reads CSVVRGAYEQYF. DNA for the CDR3: TGCAGCGTTGTTCGGGGGGCCTACGAGCAGTACTTC.

Worth noting for this clonotype: Since the CDR3 does not end with the conserved phenylalanine or tryptophan, this likely comes from a read error. This chain links TRBV4-2 with TRBJ2-3, with 11 bases fitting TRBD2. This CDR3 is built from 18 residues. V dropped 1 base and J dropped 9; count of bases not matched to a gene: 15. Germline V lookup: CDR1 LGHNA, CDR2 YNFKEQ. In nucleotides, the CDR3 is TGTGCCAGCAGCCAAGTGGTAGCGGGAGGGCCTCAGGTCTTCACGCAGTATATT. This gives the protein CASSQVVAGGPQVFTQYI.

This clonotype was seen a few times. This chain joins TRBV6-2 or TRBV6-3 and TRBJ2-7; 10 bases map to TRBD1. From germline, CDR1 is MNHEY and CDR2 SVGEGT. V lost 5 bases, J lost 2 bases, and 6 bases stayed unmatched. This CDR3 spans 15 amino acids. CDR3 DNA sequence: TGTGCCAGCAGTGGAGGGACAGGGGACACCTACGAGCAGTACTTC. As protein: CASSGGTGDTYEQYF.

This clonotype has a count of ten or more. The chain carries TRBV3-1 and TRBJ2-7; D is unclear. CDR1 LGHDT and CDR2 YNNKEL come from the germline V gene (reference sequence). The V end was cut by 8 bases, the J end by 5 bases, with 10 bases between. CDR3 length: 11 residues. The CDR3 nucleotides read TGTGCCAGCTCCTTGCTGGACGAGCAGTACTTC. It yields the protein CASSLLDEQYF.

This clonotype was seen many times. The rearrangement links TRBV12-3 or TRBV12-4 to TRBJ1-2; tentative D call: TRBD1 (5 bases). The CDR3 has 15 residues. Trimming removed 4 bases at V and 2 bases at J, with 14 bases between. The CDR3 here is CASSSYKQGNYGYTF. The CDR3, as DNA: TGTGCCAGCAGTTCTTATAAGCAGGGAAACTATGGCTACACCTTC.

Only a few counts were recorded for this clonotype. The rearrangement links TRBV7-8 to TRBJ1-5; a possible D gene is TRBD1 (5 bases). CDR3 length: 16 residues. V lost 0 bases and J 4 bases, leaving 13 bases between the germline ends. Germline CDR1 and CDR2: SGHVS and FQNEAQ. The DNA for the CDR3 is TGTGCCAGCAGCTTAGCGGGAGGTGGGGCAAATCAGCCCCAGCATTTT. Amino acids: CASSLAGGGANQPQHF.

This CDR3 is CASSEKGSVQYF. The DNA of the CDR3 is TGTGCCAGCAGTGAGAAGGGTAGCGTGCAGTACTTC. The rearrangement links TRBV6-1 to TRBJ2-7, with a possible D match to TRBD2 (5 bases). The CDR3 spans 12 residues. CDR1 MNHNS and CDR2 SASEGT come from the germline V gene. Trimming cost V 3 bases and J 9 bases, with 12 bases left between them.

This clonotype has ten or more counts. The chain employs TRBV7-2 and TRBJ1-1; possibly TRBD1 for D (6 bases). The CDR3 consists of 13 residues. Deletions cut 3 bases from V and 8 bases from J, with 13 bases between. The V gene's germline CDR1 is SGHTA and CDR2 FQGNSA. CDR3 nucleotides: TGTGCCAGCAGCTTGACTCCCAGGGGAGAAGCTTTCTTT. Its translation: CASSLTPRGEAFF.

The chain carries TRBV5-1 and TRBJ2-7; D is unresolved. This CDR3 comprises 14 residues. Germline V gene sequence: CDR1 SGHRS, CDR2 YFSETQ. V was cut by 0 bases and J by 6 bases, with 13 bases left in between. This CDR3 is CASSLDVGVGEQYF. In nucleotides, the CDR3 is TGCGCCAGCAGCTTGGATGTTGGAGTAGGCGAGCAGTACTTC. The full variable domain, its missing parts supplied by reference TRBV5-1 and TRBJ2-7, is KAGVTQTPRYLIKTRGQQVTLSCSPISGHRSVSWYQQTPGQGLQFLFEYFSETQRNKGNFPGRFSGRQFSNSRSEMNVSTLELGDSALYLCASSLDVGVGEQYFGPGTRLTVT.

This clonotype showed up many times. V is TRBV19 and J is TRBJ2-3, with no clear D. The CDR3 has 16 residues. Per the germline V gene, CDR1 is LNHDA and CDR2 is SQIVND (reference sequence). Trimming took 3 bases from V and 0 from J, leaving 13 bases between them. CDR3 sequence reads: CASSIFAAASTDTQYF. CDR3 DNA: TGTGCCAGTAGTATCTTTGCGGCGGCCAGCACAGATACGCAGTATTTT.

The CDR3 here is CASSSPGLVETQYF. The CDR3 DNA sequence: TGTGCCAGTAGTTCTCCGGGACTAGTGGAGACCCAGTACTTC. The chain employs TRBV19 and TRBJ2-5, with 8 bases fitting TRBD2. Germline CDR1 LNHDA, CDR2 SQIVND (reference sequence). The V gene end was trimmed by 5 bases and the J gene end by 5 bases; junction bases not matched to a gene: 7. The CDR3 is 14 residues long.

This chain uses TRBV2 with TRBJ1-4; a weak D match, TRBD1 (6 bases). The CDR3 runs to 14 residues. CDR1 is SNHLY, CDR2 FYNNEI, per germline. The V end was cut by 8 bases, the J end by 4 bases, with 14 bases between. For the CDR3, the DNA is TGTGCCAGCCGGGACAAGGGCGGTAATGAAAAACTGTTTTTT. Protein product: CASRDKGGNEKLFF. The variable domain in full, with the rest retrieved from reference TRBV2 and TRBJ1-4, is EPEVTQTPSHQVTQMGQEVILRCVPISNHLYFYWYRQILGQKVEFLVSFYNNEISEKSEIFDDQFSVERPDGSNFTLKIRSTKLEDSAMYFCASRDKGGNEKLFFGSGTQLSVL.

The chain carries TRBV9 and TRBJ2-7; D unresolved. Germline assignment: CDR1 SGDLS and CDR2 YYNGEE. V was cut by 1 base and J by 3 bases, with 11 bases left in between. The CDR3 is 14 residues long. The CDR3 reads CASSVSGDGYEQYF. The CDR3 coding sequence is TGTGCCAGCAGCGTATCCGGAGACGGCTACGAGCAGTACTTC.

The chain links TRBV7-6 to TRBJ2-5, with 14 bases fitting TRBD2. The junction had 6 bases not matched to a gene; V was cut back by 2 bases and J by 4 bases. Germline CDR1 is SGHVS and CDR2 is FNYEAQ. The CDR3 totals 17 residues. The CDR3 sequence: CASSLTGLAGVGETQYF. The CDR3 DNA reads as TGTGCCAGCAGCTTAACGGGACTAGCGGGAGTAGGAGAGACCCAGTACTTC.

V gene TRBV12-3 or TRBV12-4 combines with J gene TRBJ2-3, with D maybe TRBD1 (7 bases). V was cut by 3 bases and J by 6 bases, with 16 bases left in between. This CDR3 contains 15 residues. For the CDR3, the DNA is TGTGCCAGCAGTTTCAGGGGACTCAGGGGGGATACGCAGTATTTT. The encoded protein is CASSFRGLRGDTQYF.

In this sample, this clonotype turned up many times. V gene TRBV7-9 combines with J gene TRBJ2-5, with D perhaps given as TRBD1 or TRBD2 (5 bases each). CDR1 SEHNR and CDR2 FQNEAQ come from the germline V gene (reference sequence). This CDR3 contains 14 residues. Trimming cost V 5 bases and J 3 bases, with 13 bases left between them. In DNA, the CDR3 is TGTGCCAGCAGCACGTACCGGGACGAAGAGACCCAGTACTTC. Its protein product is CASSTYRDEETQYF. Supplemented by reference TRBV7-9 and TRBJ2-5, the full variable domain reads DTGVSQNPRHKITKRGQNVTFRCDPISEHNRLYWYRQTLGQGPEFLTYFQNEAQLEKSRLLSDRFSAERPKGSFSTLEIQRTEQGDSAMYLCASSTYRDEETQYFGPGTRLLVL.

Ten or more counts support this clonotype. V gene TRBV4-2 combines with J gene TRBJ2-1; D not certain. The V gene's germline CDR1 is LGHNA and CDR2 YNFKEQ. Trimming took off 6 bases at V and 0 bases at J, with 12 bases between the two ends. This CDR3 contains 15 residues. CDR3: CASSLDPSSYNEQFF. In nucleotides, the CDR3 is TGTGCCAGCAGTCTGGACCCGAGCTCCTACAATGAGCAGTTCTTC.

This clonotype has a handful of counts. This chain connects TRBV2 to TRBJ2-3; 13 bases match TRBD2. Trimming took 6 bases from V and 9 from J; bases not matched to a gene: 9. Germline CDR1 and CDR2: SNHLY and FYNNEI. CDR3 length: 15 residues. CDR3 residues: CASRPGLAGSSTQYF. Written as DNA, the CDR3 is TGTGCCAGCAGGCCGGGACTAGCGGGATCCAGCACGCAGTATTTT.

The CDR3: CASSPETGYTDTQYF. For the CDR3, the DNA is TGCGCCAGCAGCCCCGAGACAGGGTACACAGATACGCAGTATTTT. J is TRBJ2-3 and V is TRBV5-1; 7 bases agree with TRBD1. This CDR3 has 15 residues. V shed 4 bases and J 2 bases; nucleotides not matched to a gene: 7. The germline V gene encodes CDR1 SGHRS and CDR2 YFSETQ.

This clonotype showed up many times. This rearrangement joins TRBV6-5 to TRBJ2-1; the D is unclear. V lost 0 bases and J 3 bases, leaving 6 bases between the germline ends. Germline loops: CDR1 MNHEY, CDR2 SVGAGI. The CDR3 length is 14 residues. This CDR3 is CASSYSSSYNEQFF. The CDR3 DNA sequence: TGTGCCAGCAGTTACTCATCTAGCTACAATGAGCAGTTCTTC.

The rearrangement uses TRBV5-1 and TRBJ1-1; the D is unclear. The germline gives CDR1 SGHRS, CDR2 YFSETQ. The CDR3 totals 15 residues. V lost 0 bases and J 1 base, leaving 10 bases between the germline ends. The CDR3 sequence: CASSLGTTANTEAFF. CDR3 in DNA: TGCGCCAGCAGCTTGGGGACCACGGCGAACACTGAAGCTTTCTTT.

The V call is TRBV11-3, the J call TRBJ1-1; D call uncertain. V lost 2 bases and J 2 bases, leaving 12 bases between the germline ends. Germline CDR1 and CDR2: SGHNT and YENEEA. The length of the CDR3 is 15 residues. This CDR3 reads CASSLPRQFNTEAFF. The CDR3 nucleotides read TGTGCCAGCAGCTTACCAAGGCAGTTCAACACTGAAGCTTTCTTT.